This is a list of T cell receptor beta chains from one sample in a study of Graves' ophthalmopathy and Graves' hyperthyroidism. TCRdb recomputed calls from the multiplex PCR reads with MiXCR, one row per CDR3 protein. The sample contains under 800,000 distinct CDR3 sequences, around a fifth of which appear only once. The sample consisted of peripheral blood. These receptors all stem from a woman younger than 35 with stable Graves' hyperthyroidism. Some clones in this sample may be carry-over from other donors' samples. CDR3s include the opening cysteine and the closing phenylalanine or tryptophan. Fields, in order: clone size, D gene, J gene, V gene, CDR3 protein, CDR3 DNA. The D gene is left open where the match is weak. Size tells how often a clone was seen (once, few, many) or the class of an expanded clone, and some rows leave it out.

abundance: many
d_gene: TRBD1
j_gene: TRBJ2-5
v_gene: TRBV4-1
CDR3aa: CASSHPNRGVATQYF
CDR3nt: TGCGCCAGCAGCCACCCCAACAGGGGGGTCGCGACCCAGTACTTC

abundance: NA
d_gene: TRBD1
j_gene: TRBJ2-2
v_gene: TRBV19
CDR3aa: CASHTHPGTGFTGELFF
CDR3nt: TGTGCCAGTCACACCCACCCCGGGACAGGTTTCACCGGGGAGCTGTTTTTT

abundance: many
d_gene: NA
j_gene: TRBJ1-2
v_gene: TRBV2
CDR3aa: CASSVGGTEGSYTF
CDR3nt: TGTGCCAGCAGTGTTGGAGGGACCGAAGGGAGCTACACCTTC

abundance: many
d_gene: NA
j_gene: TRBJ2-7
v_gene: TRBV20-1
CDR3aa: CSARQNAYYEQYF
CDR3nt: TGCAGTGCTAGGCAGAACGCCTACTACGAGCAGTACTTC

abundance: many
d_gene: NA
j_gene: TRBJ1-1
v_gene: TRBV2
CDR3aa: CASMQMAGNTEAFF
CDR3nt: TGTGCCAGCATGCAAATGGCGGGGAACACTGAAGCTTTCTTT

abundance: NA
d_gene: TRBD1
j_gene: TRBJ2-7
v_gene: TRBV7-6
CDR3aa: CASSLRQGADEQYF
CDR3nt: TGTGCCAGCAGCTTAAGACAGGGGGCCGACGAGCAGTACTTC

abundance: many
d_gene: NA
j_gene: TRBJ1-1
v_gene: TRBV6-5
CDR3aa: CASKKGQMNTEAFF
CDR3nt: TGTGCCAGCAAGAAGGGGCAGATGAACACTGAAGCTTTCTTT

abundance: NA
d_gene: TRBD1
j_gene: TRBJ1-5
v_gene: TRBV7-9
CDR3aa: CASSLGTGGGSPQHF
CDR3nt: TGTGCCAGCAGCTTAGGGACAGGGGGCGGGTCGCCCCAGCATTTT

abundance: many
d_gene: TRBD2
j_gene: TRBJ2-2
v_gene: TRBV6-5
CDR3aa: CASSYESGANTGELFF
CDR3nt: TGTGCCAGCAGTTACGAGAGCGGGGCGAACACCGGGGAGCTGTTTTTT

abundance: many
d_gene: NA
j_gene: TRBJ2-7
v_gene: TRBV27
CDR3aa: CASRRDRTSYEQYF
CDR3nt: TGTGCCAGCAGGAGAGACAGGACCTCCTACGAGCAGTACTTC

abundance: many
d_gene: NA
j_gene: TRBJ2-7
v_gene: TRBV6-1
CDR3aa: CASSPSQATYEQYF
CDR3nt: TGTGCCAGCAGTCCTTCCCAGGCCACCTACGAGCAGTACTTC

abundance: NA
d_gene: TRBD2
j_gene: TRBJ2-5
v_gene: TRBV12-3/TRBV12-4
CDR3aa: CASSLFGRTSEETQYF
CDR3nt: TGTGCCAGCAGTTTATTTGGCCGGACTAGCGAAGAGACCCAGTACTTC

abundance: NA
d_gene: TRBD1
j_gene: TRBJ1-2
v_gene: TRBV28
CDR3aa: CASSRTGAIDGYTF
CDR3nt: TGTGCCAGCAGTCGAACAGGGGCGATTGATGGCTACACCTTC

abundance: many
d_gene: NA
j_gene: TRBJ1-1
v_gene: TRBV7-8
CDR3aa: CASSLVMGVEAFF
CDR3nt: TGTGCCAGCAGCTTAGTCATGGGGGTTGAAGCTTTCTTT

abundance: NA
d_gene: TRBD1
j_gene: TRBJ2-7
v_gene: TRBV6-1
CDR3aa: CASVRTGQGSSYEQYF
CDR3nt: TGTGCCAGCGTCCGAACGGGACAGGGGAGCTCCTACGAGCAGTACTTC

abundance: many
d_gene: NA
j_gene: TRBJ2-5
v_gene: TRBV20-1
CDR3aa: CSARVGGKETQYF
CDR3nt: TGCAGTGCTAGGGTGGGAGGCAAGGAGACCCAGTACTTC

abundance: many
d_gene: NA
j_gene: TRBJ2-7
v_gene: TRBV27
CDR3aa: CASRVGRGYYEQYF
CDR3nt: TGTGCCAGCAGGGTTGGAAGGGGGTACTACGAGCAGTACTTC

abundance: many
d_gene: TRBD2
j_gene: TRBJ2-7
v_gene: TRBV6-8
CDR3aa: CATDGLAGGNTYEQYF
CDR3nt: TGTGCCACCGATGGACTAGCGGGTGGAAACACCTACGAGCAGTACTTC

abundance: many
d_gene: NA
j_gene: TRBJ1-2
v_gene: TRBV6-1
CDR3aa: CASSEPFHYGYTF
CDR3nt: TGTGCCAGCAGTGAACCCTTTCACTATGGCTACACCTTC

abundance: many
d_gene: NA
j_gene: TRBJ1-5
v_gene: TRBV15
CDR3aa: CATSRAAGYSNQPQHF
CDR3nt: TGTGCCACCAGCAGAGCGGCGGGTTATAGCAATCAGCCCCAGCATTTT

abundance: many
d_gene: NA
j_gene: TRBJ1-6
v_gene: TRBV20-1
CDR3aa: CSARDLRVFRNSPLHF
CDR3nt: TGCAGTGCTAGAGATCTCAGGGTTTTTCGTAATTCACCCCTCCACTTT

abundance: many
d_gene: NA
j_gene: TRBJ1-1
v_gene: TRBV12-3/TRBV12-4
CDR3aa: CASSPSNTEAFF
CDR3nt: TGTGCCAGCTCACCGTCAAACACTGAAGCTTTCTTT

abundance: NA
d_gene: NA
j_gene: TRBJ2-7
v_gene: TRBV6-5
CDR3aa: CASSYDLLWEQYF
CDR3nt: TGTGCCAGCAGTTATGACCTGCTCTGGGAGCAGTACTTC

abundance: many
d_gene: NA
j_gene: TRBJ2-5
v_gene: TRBV11-2
CDR3aa: CASSATQETQYF
CDR3nt: TGTGCCAGCAGCGCCACACAAGAGACCCAGTACTTC

abundance: many
d_gene: TRBD1
j_gene: TRBJ1-2
v_gene: TRBV5-1
CDR3aa: CASSLLDRGEYGYTF
CDR3nt: TGCGCCAGCAGCTTACTCGACAGGGGCGAATATGGCTACACCTTC

abundance: many
d_gene: NA
j_gene: TRBJ1-1
v_gene: TRBV6-2/TRBV6-3
CDR3aa: CASGVRNTEAFF
CDR3nt: TGTGCCTCCGGGGTACGGAACACTGAAGCTTTCTTT

abundance: few
d_gene: NA
j_gene: TRBJ2-7
v_gene: TRBV5-5
CDR3aa: CASSLAWGGYEQYF
CDR3nt: TGTGCCAGCAGCTTGGCCTGGGGCGGCTACGAGCAGTACTTC

abundance: NA
d_gene: NA
j_gene: TRBJ1-2
v_gene: TRBV12-3/TRBV12-4
CDR3aa: CASSSRSHIYGYTF
CDR3nt: TGTGCCAGCAGCTCCCGGTCCCACATCTATGGCTACACCTTC

abundance: many
d_gene: NA
j_gene: TRBJ1-6
v_gene: TRBV25-1
CDR3aa: CASSEQGNSPLHF
CDR3nt: TGTGCCAGCAGTGAGCAGGGGAATTCACCCCTCCACTTT

abundance: many
d_gene: NA
j_gene: TRBJ1-1
v_gene: TRBV28
CDR3aa: CASSLSGTEAFF
CDR3nt: TGTGCCAGCAGCTTAAGCGGAACTGAAGCTTTCTTT

abundance: NA
d_gene: TRBD1
j_gene: TRBJ1-6
v_gene: TRBV20-1
CDR3aa: CSARLRQGADSPLHF
CDR3nt: TGCAGTGCTAGACTCAGACAGGGGGCCGATTCACCCCTCCACTTT

abundance: many
d_gene: NA
j_gene: TRBJ2-7
v_gene: TRBV12-3/TRBV12-4
CDR3aa: CASSLNPQGEQYF
CDR3nt: TGTGCCAGCAGTTTAAACCCGCAGGGCGAGCAGTACTTC

abundance: NA
d_gene: NA
j_gene: TRBJ1-1
v_gene: TRBV27
CDR3aa: CASSLPGAEAFF
CDR3nt: TGTGCCAGCAGTCTCCCGGGGGCTGAAGCTTTCTTT

abundance: many
d_gene: TRBD1
j_gene: TRBJ1-2
v_gene: TRBV27
CDR3aa: CASSLLGTGYGYTF
CDR3nt: TGTGCCAGCAGTTTATTAGGGACAGGCTATGGCTACACCTTC

abundance: NA
d_gene: TRBD1
j_gene: TRBJ1-1
v_gene: TRBV6-5
CDR3aa: CASSSPGQRNTEAFF
CDR3nt: TGTGCCAGCAGTTCACCGGGACAGAGAAACACTGAAGCTTTCTTT

abundance: few
d_gene: NA
j_gene: TRBJ2-5
v_gene: TRBV5-1
CDR3aa: CASSMDRQSQYF
CDR3nt: TGCGCCAGCAGCATGGACCGTCAGAGTCAGTACTTC

abundance: many
d_gene: NA
j_gene: TRBJ2-6
v_gene: TRBV2
CDR3aa: CASSFGANVLTF
CDR3nt: TGTGCCAGCAGTTTTGGGGCCAACGTCCTGACTTTC

abundance: many
d_gene: TRBD2
j_gene: TRBJ2-7
v_gene: TRBV6-1
CDR3aa: CASRAPVVAGGTYEQYF
CDR3nt: TGTGCCAGCAGGGCCCCCGTTGTAGCGGGAGGGACTTATGAGCAGTACTTC

abundance: NA
d_gene: NA
j_gene: TRBJ1-5
v_gene: TRBV6-1
CDR3aa: CASSESVGGNQPQHF
CDR3nt: TGTGCCAGCAGTGAAAGCGTCGGCGGCAATCAGCCCCAGCATTTT

abundance: NA
d_gene: TRBD1
j_gene: TRBJ2-7
v_gene: TRBV12-3/TRBV12-4
CDR3aa: CASSLEQGAFDEQYF
CDR3nt: TGTGCCAGCAGTTTGGAACAGGGGGCTTTCGACGAGCAGTACTTC

abundance: NA
d_gene: TRBD2
j_gene: TRBJ2-2
v_gene: TRBV20-1
CDR3aa: CSANPIAGGYSGELFF
CDR3nt: TGCAGTGCTAACCCAATAGCGGGGGGTTATTCCGGGGAGCTGTTTTTT

abundance: NA
d_gene: TRBD2
j_gene: TRBJ2-7
v_gene: TRBV15
CDR3aa: CATSRDRLAGGSYEQYF
CDR3nt: TGTGCCACCAGCAGAGATAGGCTAGCGGGAGGTTCCTACGAGCAGTACTTC

abundance: few
d_gene: NA
j_gene: TRBJ2-2
v_gene: TRBV2
CDR3aa: CASSGQVGTGELFF
CDR3nt: TGTGCCAGCAGTGGGCAGGTCGGGACCGGGGAGCTGTTTTTT

abundance: NA
d_gene: TRBD1
j_gene: TRBJ1-1
v_gene: TRBV12-3/TRBV12-4
CDR3aa: CASRSGTGLNTEAFF
CDR3nt: TGTGCCAGCAGAAGCGGGACAGGGCTTAACACTGAAGCTTTCTTT

abundance: many
d_gene: NA
j_gene: TRBJ1-1
v_gene: TRBV6-1
CDR3aa: CASTETVQMNTEAFF
CDR3nt: TGTGCCAGCACTGAAACGGTACAGATGAACACTGAAGCTTTCTTT

abundance: many
d_gene: NA
j_gene: TRBJ1-6
v_gene: TRBV9
CDR3aa: CASSVGGSPLHF
CDR3nt: TGTGCCAGCAGCGTAGGAGGTTCACCCCTCCACTTT

abundance: many
d_gene: TRBD2
j_gene: TRBJ2-7
v_gene: TRBV6-5
CDR3aa: CASSILAGLTYEQYF
CDR3nt: TGTGCCAGCAGTATCTTAGCGGGACTTACCTACGAGCAGTACTTC

abundance: many
d_gene: TRBD2
j_gene: TRBJ2-5
v_gene: TRBV13
CDR3aa: CASSQRGRNGRETQYF
CDR3nt: TGTGCCAGCAGCCAACGAGGCCGTAACGGGAGGGAGACCCAGTACTTC

abundance: many
d_gene: NA
j_gene: TRBJ1-1
v_gene: TRBV14
CDR3aa: CASSQRQTNTEAFF
CDR3nt: TGTGCCAGCAGCCAAAGACAGACGAACACTGAAGCTTTCTTT

abundance: many
d_gene: NA
j_gene: TRBJ1-4
v_gene: TRBV12-3/TRBV12-4
CDR3aa: CASSLQAGVGEKLFF
CDR3nt: TGTGCCAGCAGTTTGCAGGCGGGGGTAGGTGAAAAACTGTTTTTT